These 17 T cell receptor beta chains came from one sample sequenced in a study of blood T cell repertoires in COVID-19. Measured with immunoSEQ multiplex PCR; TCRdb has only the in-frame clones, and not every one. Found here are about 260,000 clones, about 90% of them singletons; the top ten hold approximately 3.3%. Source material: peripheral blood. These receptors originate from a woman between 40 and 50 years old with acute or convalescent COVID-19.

The chain's CDR3 is CASRGTGVSPLHF. The CDR3 DNA follows: TGTGCCAGCAGGGGCACAGGGGTCTCACCCCTCCACTTT. The rearrangement uses TRBV6-5 and TRBJ1-6; TRBD1 matches 7 bases. In germline, CDR1 is MNHEY, CDR2 SVGAGI. Trimming at V came to 6 bases and at J to 10 bases, leaving 6 bases not matched to a gene. The CDR3 consists of 13 residues.

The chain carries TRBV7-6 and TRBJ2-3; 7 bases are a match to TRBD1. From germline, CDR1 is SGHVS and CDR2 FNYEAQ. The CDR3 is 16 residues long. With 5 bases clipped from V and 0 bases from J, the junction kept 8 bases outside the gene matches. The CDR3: CASSQDRDSSTDTQYF. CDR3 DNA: TGTGCCAGCAGCCAAGACCGGGACAGTAGCACAGATACGCAGTATTTT. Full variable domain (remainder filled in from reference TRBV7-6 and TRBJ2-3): GAGVSQSPRYKVTKRGQDVALRCDPISGHVSLYWYRQALGQGPEFLTYFNYEAQQDKSGLPNDRFSAERPEGSISTLTIQRTEQRDSAMYRCASSQDRDSSTDTQYFGPGTRLTVL.

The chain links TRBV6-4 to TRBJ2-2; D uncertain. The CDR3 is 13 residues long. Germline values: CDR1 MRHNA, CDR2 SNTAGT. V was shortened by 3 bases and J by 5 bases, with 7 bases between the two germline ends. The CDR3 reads CASSESQTGELFF. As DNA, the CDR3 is TGTGCCAGCAGTGAGTCCCAGACCGGGGAGCTGTTTTTT.

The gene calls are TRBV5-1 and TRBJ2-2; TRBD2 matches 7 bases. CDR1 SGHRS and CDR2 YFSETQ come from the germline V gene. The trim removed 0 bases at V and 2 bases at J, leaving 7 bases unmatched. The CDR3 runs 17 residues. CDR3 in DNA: TGCGCCAGCAGCTTGGAGGGCGGGACTATTAACACCGGGGAGCTGTTTTTT. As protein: CASSLEGGTINTGELFF. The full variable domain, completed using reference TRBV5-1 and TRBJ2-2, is KAGVTQTPRYLIKTRGQQVTLSCSPISGHRSVSWYQQTPGQGLQFLFEYFSETQRNKGNFPGRFSGRQFSNSRSEMNVSTLELGDSALYLCASSLEGGTINTGELFFGEGSRLTVL.

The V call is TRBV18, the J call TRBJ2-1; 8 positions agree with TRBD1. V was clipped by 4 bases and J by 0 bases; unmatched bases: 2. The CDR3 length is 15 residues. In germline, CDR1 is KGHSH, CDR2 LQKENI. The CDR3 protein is CASSQGQGSYNEQFF. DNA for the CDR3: TGTGCCAGCTCACAAGGACAGGGCTCCTACAATGAGCAGTTCTTC.

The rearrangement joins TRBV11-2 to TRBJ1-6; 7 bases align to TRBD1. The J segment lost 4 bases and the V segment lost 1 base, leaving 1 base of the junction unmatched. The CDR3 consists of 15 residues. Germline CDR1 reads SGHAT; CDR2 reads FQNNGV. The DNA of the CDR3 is TGTGCCAGCAGCTTAGGGGGACAGTATAATTCACCCCTCCACTTT. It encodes CASSLGGQYNSPLHF.

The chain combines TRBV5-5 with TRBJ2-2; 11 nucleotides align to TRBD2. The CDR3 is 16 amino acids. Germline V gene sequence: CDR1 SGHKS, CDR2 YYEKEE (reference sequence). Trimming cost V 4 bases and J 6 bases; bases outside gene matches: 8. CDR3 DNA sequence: TGTGCCAGCAGCCTCTTTAGCGGGGGGGCTCCCGGGGAGCTGTTTTTT. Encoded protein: CASSLFSGGAPGELFF.

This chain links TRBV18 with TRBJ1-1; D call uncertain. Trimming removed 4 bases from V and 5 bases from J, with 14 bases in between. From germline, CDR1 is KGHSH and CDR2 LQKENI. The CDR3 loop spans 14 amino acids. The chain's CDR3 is CASSLPRERTEAFF. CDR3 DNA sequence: TGTGCCAGCTCACTCCCGCGGGAAAGAACTGAAGCTTTCTTT.

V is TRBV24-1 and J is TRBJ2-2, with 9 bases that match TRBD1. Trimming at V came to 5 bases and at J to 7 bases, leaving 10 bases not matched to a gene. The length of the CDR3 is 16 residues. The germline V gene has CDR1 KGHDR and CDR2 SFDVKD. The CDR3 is CATSARTGGRNGELFF. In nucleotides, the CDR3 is TGTGCCACCAGTGCAAGAACAGGGGGCCGGAACGGGGAGCTGTTTTTT.

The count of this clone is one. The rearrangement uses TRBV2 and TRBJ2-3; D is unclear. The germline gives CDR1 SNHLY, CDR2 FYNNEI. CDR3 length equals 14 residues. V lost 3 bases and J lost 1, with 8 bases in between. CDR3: CASSDRSGTDTQYF. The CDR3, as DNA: TGTGCCAGCAGTGATAGAAGCGGCACAGATACGCAGTATTTT.

The CDR3: CASRDPGLAGGIEQFF. In nucleotides, the CDR3 is TGTGCCAGTAGAGACCCGGGACTAGCGGGGGGTATTGAGCAGTTCTTC. V and J are TRBV19 and TRBJ2-1, with 15 bases matching TRBD2. CDR1 LNHDA and CDR2 SQIVND come from the germline V gene (reference sequence). The CDR3 contains 16 residues. V shed 6 bases and J 9 bases; nucleotides not matched to a gene: 9.

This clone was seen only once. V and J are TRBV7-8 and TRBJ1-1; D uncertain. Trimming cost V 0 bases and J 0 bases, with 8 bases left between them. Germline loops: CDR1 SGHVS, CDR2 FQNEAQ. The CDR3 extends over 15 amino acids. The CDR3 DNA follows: TGTGCCAGCAGCTTAGCGTTGGCGGTGAACACTGAAGCTTTCTTT. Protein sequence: CASSLALAVNTEAFF.

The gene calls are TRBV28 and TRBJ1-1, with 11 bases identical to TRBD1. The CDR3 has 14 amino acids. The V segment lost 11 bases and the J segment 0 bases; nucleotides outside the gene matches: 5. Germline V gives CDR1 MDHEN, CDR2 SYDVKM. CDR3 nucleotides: TGTGCCGGGACAGGGGGTCCCATGAACACTGAAGCTTTCTTT. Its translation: CAGTGGPMNTEAFF.

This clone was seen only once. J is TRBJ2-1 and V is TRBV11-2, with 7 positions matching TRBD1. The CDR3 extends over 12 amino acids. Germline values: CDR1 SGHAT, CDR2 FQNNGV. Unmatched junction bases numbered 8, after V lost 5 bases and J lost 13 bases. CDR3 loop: CASSPRTGSQFF. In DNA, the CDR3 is TGTGCCAGCAGCCCGCGGACAGGCTCCCAGTTCTTC.

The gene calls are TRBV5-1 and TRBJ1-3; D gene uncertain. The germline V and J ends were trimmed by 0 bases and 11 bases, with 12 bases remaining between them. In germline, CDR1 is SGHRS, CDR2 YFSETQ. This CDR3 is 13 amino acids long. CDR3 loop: CASSLGPPESIYF. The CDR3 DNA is TGCGCCAGCAGCTTGGGGCCGCCGGAGTCCATATATTTT.

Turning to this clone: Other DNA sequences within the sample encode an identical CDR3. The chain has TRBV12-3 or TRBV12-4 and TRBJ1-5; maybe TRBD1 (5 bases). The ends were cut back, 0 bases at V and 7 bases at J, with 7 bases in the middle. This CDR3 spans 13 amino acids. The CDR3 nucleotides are TGTGCCAGCAGTTTAGCCGGGGGGCAGCCCCAGCATTTT. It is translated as CASSLAGGQPQHF.

The CDR3 is CASSLEIVGNTEAFF. Written as DNA, the CDR3 is TGTGCCAGCAGTTTGGAGATTGTGGGGAACACTGAAGCTTTCTTT. The J gene is TRBJ1-1, the V gene TRBV6-5; D ambiguous. The V end was cut by 4 bases, the J end by 1 base, with 13 bases between. The CDR3 consists of 15 residues. The germline V gene has CDR1 MNHEY and CDR2 SVGAGI.